This T cell receptor beta chain came from a study of post-analysis software for immune sequencing data. Study-level information: Multiple sclerosis in the patients followed relapsing-remitting, secondary progressive and progressive-relapsing courses.

This CDR3 is 14 amino acids long. V lost 5 bases, J lost 1 base, and 14 bases lay in between. The germline V gene has CDR1 DFQATT and CDR2 SNEGSKA (reference sequence). The authors incorporated unique molecular identifiers into the TCR beta cDNA libraries. Starting from around 1 to 10 million T cells, the study yielded 460,000 or so cDNA molecules. MiXCR was run by TCRdb on the PCR reads, yielding one entry per CDR3 protein. The data contain about 800,000 distinct CDR3 sequences, roughly 30% of them singletons. As concerns this clonotype: The antigen is undetermined.

Findings of the study overall: TRBV5-6, TRBV5-1 and TRBV20-1 were among several TRBV segments more frequent in patients than controls. Samples prepared in the same batch strongly co-clustered by F measure. Multiple sclerosis patients had significantly lower normalized Chao1 diversity than controls.

The V gene is TRBV20-1, the J gene TRBJ2-5, with unresolved D. The sequence was collected from a girl aged 10-17 years with multiple sclerosis. The source material was blood. CDR3 bases: TGCAGTGCTGCTCGGTCTGGAATCCAAGAGACCCAGTACTTC. This codes for CSAARSGIQETQYF.